Below, 26 T cell receptor beta chains from the same sample are listed, as sequenced in a study of shared clonotypes between healthy human individuals. Sequencing used immunoSEQ multiplex PCR; TCRdb keeps in-frame clones, though not all of them. The profile shows roughly 770,000 clones, around 96% of them singletons. CD8 cells classed as naive were CD45RO-negative and positively selected for CCR7, excluding terminally differentiated effector memory CD45RA+ cells. The source material was naive CD8+ T cells sorted from blood. These TCRs come from a man aged 25-45 years in good health.

This clone was seen a single time. The J gene is TRBJ2-3, the V gene TRBV27; TRBD2 might be the D (6 bases). The V gene's germline CDR1 is MNHEY and CDR2 SMNVEV (reference sequence). Trimming took 2 bases from V and 4 from J, leaving 13 bases between them. This CDR3 contains 15 residues. This CDR3 reads CASSLIRESADTQYF. The CDR3 region has the DNA TGTGCCAGCAGTTTAATCCGGGAGAGCGCAGATACGCAGTATTTT.

The genes are TRBV5-1 and TRBJ2-7, with D perhaps TRBD1 (6 bases). V lost 0 bases to trimming and J lost 7 bases, with 20 bases between them. CDR1 SGHRS and CDR2 YFSETQ come from the germline V gene. This CDR3 comprises 16 residues. CDR3 in amino acids: CASSLAMGQDAWEQYF. The CDR3, as DNA: TGCGCCAGCAGCTTGGCCATGGGACAAGACGCGTGGGAGCAGTACTTC.

The V call is TRBV6-5, the J call TRBJ2-7, with 9 positions matching TRBD2. Germline V CDR1 and CDR2: MNHEY, SVGAGI. This CDR3 contains 13 residues. V trimming: 5 bases; J trimming: 5 bases; junction bases outside the gene matches: 4. The CDR3 DNA follows: TGTGCCAGCAGTCGGACTAGCGCGAACGAGCAGTACTTC. Translated, it gives CASSRTSANEQYF.

The V gene is TRBV4-2, the J gene TRBJ2-3, with D hard to call. The CDR3 sequence is 14 residues long. Trimming cost V 4 bases and J 2 bases, with 10 bases left between them. Germline lookup yields CDR1 LGHNA and CDR2 YNFKEQ. CDR3 DNA sequence: TGTGCCAGCAGCCCGACACTATACACAGATACGCAGTATTTT. As protein: CASSPTLYTDTQYF.

The CDR3 DNA reads as TGTGCCAGCACAGGGGGCGTGAACACTGAAGCTTTCTTT. This translates into CASTGGVNTEAFF. The chain uses TRBV27 and TRBJ1-1; the match to TRBD1 covers 8 bases. The ends lost 7 bases at V and 0 bases at J; junction bases unmatched: 1. Per the germline V gene, CDR1 is MNHEY and CDR2 is SMNVEV (reference sequence). CDR3 length: 13 amino acids.

The V gene is TRBV29-1, the J gene TRBJ2-3, with D possibly being TRBD1 (6 bases). Germline CDR1 reads SQVTM; CDR2 reads ANQGSEA. The CDR3 runs to 13 residues. The ends were cut back, 2 bases at V and 0 bases at J, with 6 bases in the middle. The CDR3 spells CSVEQGSTDTQYF. The CDR3 DNA reads TGCAGCGTTGAACAGGGGAGCACAGATACGCAGTATTTT.

Turning to this clone: Distinct nucleotide sequences in the sample also encode this CDR3. This chain connects TRBV7-9 to TRBJ1-5, with D uncertain. V was trimmed by 6 bases and J by 4 bases, leaving 7 bases between them. The CDR3 length is 12 residues. CDR1 and CDR2 (germline): SEHNR, FQNEAQ (reference sequence). CDR3 in DNA: TGTGCCAGCAGTCGTGGGAATCAGCCCCAGCATTTT. Its protein is CASSRGNQPQHF.

This clone was counted a single time. The chain is built from TRBV29-1 and TRBJ1-5; D is undetermined. This CDR3 has 14 residues. Germline V CDR1 and CDR2: SQVTM, ANQGSEA. The V end lost 0 bases, the J end lost 5 bases, and 11 bases lay between the germline ends. Here the CDR3 reads CSVEDQRGHQPQHF. Written as DNA, the CDR3 is TGCAGCGTTGAAGATCAGCGAGGCCATCAGCCCCAGCATTTT.

The chain has TRBV2 and TRBJ1-1, with unresolved D. The length of the CDR3 is 14 residues. Looked up from germline, CDR1 is SNHLY and CDR2 is FYNNEI. Trimming cost V 3 bases and J 0 bases, with 8 bases left between them. The CDR3 DNA is TGTGCCAGCAGTGATTTCCCGGTGAACACTGAAGCTTTCTTT. It encodes CASSDFPVNTEAFF.

The chain employs TRBV18 and TRBJ2-7; 9 bases are a match to TRBD1. With V trimmed by 5 bases and J by 4 bases, 12 bases remained unmatched. The CDR3 totals 16 residues. The germline CDR1 and CDR2 sequences are KGHSH and LQKENI. CDR3 nucleotide sequence: TGTGCCAGCTCATCAAGCCCGGGACAGGGTCCGTACGAGCAGTACTTC. Translating it yields CASSSSPGQGPYEQYF.

The chain joins TRBV9 to TRBJ2-5, with TRBD2 matching over 7 bases. The trim removed 3 bases at V and 5 bases at J, leaving 10 bases unmatched. The CDR3 contains 15 residues. CDR1 and CDR2 from the germline V gene are SGDLS and YYNGEE. The CDR3 sequence is CASSAGLGTMETQYF. CDR3 DNA sequence: TGTGCCAGCAGCGCAGGACTAGGGACTATGGAGACCCAGTACTTC.

The rearrangement uses TRBV6-4 and TRBJ1-2; a possible D gene is TRBD1 (5 bases). Between the trimmed V and J ends, which lost 6 bases and 6 bases, there was a span of 5 bases. Germline loops: CDR1 MRHNA, CDR2 SNTAGT. There are 10 residues in the CDR3. This CDR3 is CASRGDGYTF. CDR3 bases: TGTGCCAGCAGGGGGGATGGCTACACCTTC.

There are a few counts of this clone. This sequence joins TRBV7-9 and TRBJ2-1, with D perhaps matching TRBD2 (6 bases). The V gene's germline CDR1 is SEHNR and CDR2 FQNEAQ (reference sequence). The germline V and J ends were trimmed by 5 bases and 8 bases, with 19 bases remaining between them. The CDR3 extends over 15 amino acids. The CDR3 reads CASSPGGIRLHEQFF. The CDR3 nucleotides read TGTGCCAGCAGCCCTGGGGGGATACGTTTGCATGAGCAGTTCTTC.

Concerning this clone: The same CDR3 also results from other DNA sequences found in this sample. The chain uses TRBV27 and TRBJ2-7; unclear D gene. V lost 8 bases and J lost 1, with 6 bases in between. This CDR3 spans 11 amino acids. CDR1 MNHEY and CDR2 SMNVEV come from the germline V gene (reference sequence). CDR3 sequence reads: CASSLSYEQYF. In DNA form, the CDR3 reads TGTGCCAGCTCCTTGTCCTACGAGCAGTACTTC.

This clone was counted once. V is TRBV28 and J is TRBJ2-5, with a tentative D call TRBD1 (5 bases). Germline CDR1 reads MDHEN; CDR2 reads SYDVKM. V was clipped by 4 bases and J by 2 bases, with 17 bases between them. The length of the CDR3 is 16 residues. CDR3 coding DNA: TGTGCCAGCAGTTCATCCAGGGCAGGGTCGCAAGAGACCCAGTACTTC. Residues: CASSSSRAGSQETQYF.

This clone was seen only once. Other DNA sequences from this sample encode an identical CDR3 as well. The rearrangement joins TRBV9 to TRBJ1-1; D unclear. Per germline, CDR1 SGDLS and CDR2 YYNGEE. V was trimmed by 0 bases and J by 4 bases, leaving 7 bases between them. CDR3 length: 13 residues. CDR3 DNA: TGTGCCAGCAGCGTAGGAGGAGCCACTGAAGCTTTCTTT. Protein product: CASSVGGATEAFF.

As for this clone: Its ends do not fully match the called genes, so a read error is possible. The chain links TRBV19 to TRBJ2-7, with a weak D call TRBD2 (5 bases). The germline gives CDR1 LNHDA, CDR2 SQIVND (reference sequence). CDR3 length equals 14 residues. Here the CDR3 reads CASSIPGSPHEQYF. The CDR3 nucleotides read TGTGCCAGCAGTATTCCGGGGTCCCCCCACGAGCAGTACTTC.

The chain carries TRBV25-1 and TRBJ1-4; 7 positions match TRBD1. Germline V lookup: CDR1 MGHDK, CDR2 SYGVNS. With 4 bases clipped from V and 5 bases from J, the junction kept 7 bases outside the gene matches. The CDR3 runs 15 residues. In DNA, the CDR3 is TGTGCCAGCAGTGGCCGGGACAGCCCGAATGAAAAACTGTTTTTT. It specifies CASSGRDSPNEKLFF.

The rearrangement links TRBV9 to TRBJ2-3; 9 bases agree with TRBD2. CDR1 is SGDLS and CDR2 is YYNGEE in the germline V gene. After removal of 0 bases from V and 14 bases from J, the junction contained 13 bases not matched to a gene. The CDR3 is made up of 15 amino acids. The CDR3 coding sequence is TGTGCCAGCAGCGTAGATTGGCTAGCGGGACCCCCTCCGTATTTT. This encodes CASSVDWLAGPPPYF.

The chain links TRBV13 to TRBJ2-7; D remains unclear. CDR1 is PRHDT and CDR2 is FYEKMQ in the germline V gene (reference sequence). The CDR3 totals 13 residues. The V and J ends lost 5 bases and 0 bases respectively, with 8 bases between them. This chain's CDR3 is CASSLDGSYEQYF. The CDR3 bases are TGTGCCAGCAGCCTCGACGGCTCCTACGAGCAGTACTTC.

This rearrangement joins TRBV11-2 to TRBJ2-7, with D possibly being TRBD1 (5 bases). Trimming took off 1 base at V and 2 bases at J, with 12 bases between the two ends. Germline CDR1 SGHAT, CDR2 FQNNGV. The CDR3 sequence is 15 residues long. The CDR3 spells CASSLVGSGTYEQYF. The CDR3 DNA reads as TGTGCCAGCAGCTTAGTGGGGTCAGGGACCTACGAGCAGTACTTC. The variable domain in full, completed from reference TRBV11-2 and TRBJ2-7, reads EAGVAQSPRYKIIEKRQSVAFWCNPISGHATLYWYQQILGQGPKLLIQFQNNGVVDDSQLPKDRFSAERLKGVDSTLKIQPAKLEDSAVYLCASSLVGSGTYEQYFGPGTRLTVT.

J is TRBJ1-5 and V is TRBV15, with 8 nucleotides matching TRBD1. Germline values: CDR1 LNHNV, CDR2 YYDKDF (reference sequence). The CDR3 spans 14 residues. Losses at the gene ends were 8 bases for V and 8 bases for J; bases not matched to a gene: 11. The CDR3 DNA reads TGTGCCACCGGGGCGACAGGGGACCTTGAGCCCCAGCATTTT. This gives the protein CATGATGDLEPQHF. Full variable domain (missing parts from reference TRBV15 and TRBJ1-5): DAMVIQNPRYQVTQFGKPVTLSCSQTLNHNVMYWYQQKSSQAPKLLFHYYDKDFNNEADTPDNFQSRRPNTSFCFLDIRSPGLGDTAMYLCATGATGDLEPQHFGDGTRLSIL.

This clone has only one observation. V is TRBV30 and J is TRBJ1-1; perhaps TRBD1 as D (5 bases). Trimming removed 4 bases from V and 6 bases from J, with 12 bases in between. The CDR3 consists of 12 residues. The germline gives CDR1 GTSNPN, CDR2 SVGIG (reference sequence). CDR3 amino acids: CAWNAGSPEAFF. The CDR3 nucleotides are TGTGCCTGGAATGCAGGGAGCCCTGAAGCTTTCTTT.

The J gene is TRBJ1-5, the V gene TRBV2; D uncertain. The germline gives CDR1 SNHLY, CDR2 FYNNEI. Trimming cost V 0 bases and J 0 bases, with 12 bases left between them. The CDR3 is made up of 17 amino acids. The CDR3 is CASSEALMDISNQPQHF. The CDR3 bases are TGTGCCAGCAGTGAAGCGCTTATGGATATTAGCAATCAGCCCCAGCATTTT. Drawing the rest from reference TRBV2 and TRBJ1-5, the complete variable domain is EPEVTQTPSHQVTQMGQEVILRCVPISNHLYFYWYRQILGQKVEFLVSFYNNEISEKSEIFDDQFSVERPDGSNFTLKIRSTKLEDSAMYFCASSEALMDISNQPQHFGDGTRLSIL.

The chain couples TRBV7-2 to TRBJ1-5; maybe TRBD1 (5 bases). V lost 5 bases, J lost 9 bases, and 11 bases lay in between. The germline V gene has CDR1 SGHTA and CDR2 FQGNSA. The CDR3 runs to 12 residues. The CDR3 reads CASSPGSSPQHF. CDR3 bases: TGTGCCAGCAGCCCAGGGTCCTCGCCCCAGCATTTT.

The V and J genes are TRBV2 and TRBJ2-7; D is unclear. This CDR3 has 11 residues. Trimming stripped 8 bases from V and 6 bases from J, with 11 bases between. CDR1 is SNHLY, CDR2 FYNNEI, per germline. CDR3 nucleotide sequence: TGTGCCAGCCTAGAAGTAGGCGAGCAGTACTTC. This translates into CASLEVGEQYF.